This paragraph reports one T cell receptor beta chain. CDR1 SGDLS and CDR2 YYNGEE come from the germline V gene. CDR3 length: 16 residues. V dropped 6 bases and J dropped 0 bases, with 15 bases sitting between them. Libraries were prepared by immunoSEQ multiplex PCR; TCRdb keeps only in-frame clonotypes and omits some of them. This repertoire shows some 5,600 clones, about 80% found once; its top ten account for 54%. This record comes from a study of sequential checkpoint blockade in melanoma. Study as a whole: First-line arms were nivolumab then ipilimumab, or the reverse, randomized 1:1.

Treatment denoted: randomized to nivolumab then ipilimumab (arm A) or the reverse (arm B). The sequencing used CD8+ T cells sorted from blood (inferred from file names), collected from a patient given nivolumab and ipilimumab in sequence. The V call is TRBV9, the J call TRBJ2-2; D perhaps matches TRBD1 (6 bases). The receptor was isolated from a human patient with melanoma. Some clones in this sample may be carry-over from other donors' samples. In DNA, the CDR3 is TGTGCCAGCATCGTGGGGGCGGACGCGAACACCGGGGAGCTGTTTTTT. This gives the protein CASIVGADANTGELFF.